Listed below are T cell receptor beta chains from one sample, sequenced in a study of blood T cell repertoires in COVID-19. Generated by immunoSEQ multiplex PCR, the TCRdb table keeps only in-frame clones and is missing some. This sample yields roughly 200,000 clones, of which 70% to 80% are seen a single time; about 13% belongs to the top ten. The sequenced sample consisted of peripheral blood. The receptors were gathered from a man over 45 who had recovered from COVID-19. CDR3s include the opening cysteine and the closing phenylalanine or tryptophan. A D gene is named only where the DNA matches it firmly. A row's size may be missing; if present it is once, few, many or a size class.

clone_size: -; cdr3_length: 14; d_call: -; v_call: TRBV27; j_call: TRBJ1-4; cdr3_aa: CASAQGREGEKLFF; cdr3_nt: TGTGCCAGCGCACAGGGACGGGAAGGTGAAAAACTGTTTTTT
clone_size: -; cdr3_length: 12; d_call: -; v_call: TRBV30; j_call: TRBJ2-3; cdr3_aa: CAWSASADTQYF; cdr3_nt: TGTGCCTGGAGTGCCTCTGCAGATACGCAGTATTTT
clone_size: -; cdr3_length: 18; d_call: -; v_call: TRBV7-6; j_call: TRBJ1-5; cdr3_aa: CASSLFSMAIMGNQPQHF; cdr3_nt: TGTGCCAGCAGCTTATTCTCGATGGCCATCATGGGCAATCAGCCCCAGCATTTT
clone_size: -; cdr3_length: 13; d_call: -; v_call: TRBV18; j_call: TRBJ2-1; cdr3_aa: CASSPTGEDEQFF; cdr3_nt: TGTGCCAGCTCACCGACGGGGGAAGATGAGCAGTTCTTC
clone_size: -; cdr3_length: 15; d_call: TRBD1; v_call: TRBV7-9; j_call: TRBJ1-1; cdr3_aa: CASSANRGPYTEAFF; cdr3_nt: TGTGCCAGCAGCGCCAACAGGGGCCCGTACACTGAAGCTTTCTTT
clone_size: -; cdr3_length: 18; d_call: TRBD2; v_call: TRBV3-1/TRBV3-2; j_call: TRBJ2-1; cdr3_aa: CASSQGLAGGGSYNEQFF; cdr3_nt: TGTGCCAGCAGCCAGGGACTAGCGGGAGGTGGGTCCTACAATGAGCAGTTCTTC
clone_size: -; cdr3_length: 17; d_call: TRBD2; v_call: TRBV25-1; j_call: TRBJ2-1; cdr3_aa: CASSELAGGILHNEQFF; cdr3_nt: TGTGCCAGCAGTGAGTTAGCGGGAGGGATTTTGCACAATGAGCAGTTCTTC
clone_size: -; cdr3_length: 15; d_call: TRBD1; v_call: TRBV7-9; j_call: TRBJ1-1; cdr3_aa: CASSSPRQGNTEAFF; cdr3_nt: TGTGCCAGCAGCTCCCCCCGACAGGGGAACACTGAAGCTTTCTTT
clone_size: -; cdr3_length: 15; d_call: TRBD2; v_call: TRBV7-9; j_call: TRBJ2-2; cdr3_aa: CASSRTSGSSGELFF; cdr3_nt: TGTGCCAGCAGCCGGACTAGCGGGAGCTCCGGGGAGCTGTTTTTT
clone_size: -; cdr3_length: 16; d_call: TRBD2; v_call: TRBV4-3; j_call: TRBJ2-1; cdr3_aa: CASSQDALAGGDEQFF; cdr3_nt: TGCGCCAGCAGCCAAGATGCCCTAGCGGGAGGGGATGAGCAGTTCTTC
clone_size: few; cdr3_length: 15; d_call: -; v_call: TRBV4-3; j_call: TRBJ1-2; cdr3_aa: CASSPRRTVEYGYTF; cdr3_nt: TGCGCCAGCAGCCCGAGAAGGACAGTAGAGTATGGCTACACCTTC
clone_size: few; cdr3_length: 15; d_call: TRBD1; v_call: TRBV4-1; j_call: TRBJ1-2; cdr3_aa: CASSRYTGGAYGYTF; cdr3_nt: TGCGCCAGCAGCCGTTATACAGGGGGCGCCTATGGCTACACCTTC
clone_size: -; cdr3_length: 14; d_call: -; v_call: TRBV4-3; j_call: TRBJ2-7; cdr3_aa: CASSQDRGIHEQYF; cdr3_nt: TGCGCCAGCAGCCAAGACCGGGGGATCCACGAGCAGTACTTC
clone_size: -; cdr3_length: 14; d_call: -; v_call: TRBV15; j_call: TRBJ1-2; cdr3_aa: CATSRVQTNYGYTF; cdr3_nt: TGTGCCACCAGCAGGGTACAGACCAACTATGGCTACACCTTC
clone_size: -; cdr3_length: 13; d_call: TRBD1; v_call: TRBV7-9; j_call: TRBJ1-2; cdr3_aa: CASSQGQGGGYTF; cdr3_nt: TGTGCCAGCAGCCAGGGACAGGGCGGCGGCTACACCTTC
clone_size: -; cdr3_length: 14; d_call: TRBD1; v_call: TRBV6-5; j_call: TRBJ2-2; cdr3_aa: CASSRQGRSGELFF; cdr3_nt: TGTGCCAGCAGCAGACAGGGGCGGTCCGGGGAGCTGTTTTTT
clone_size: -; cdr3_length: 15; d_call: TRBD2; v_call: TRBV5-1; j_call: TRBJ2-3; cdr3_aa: CASSLTSGRTDTQYF; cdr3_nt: TGCGCCAGCAGCTTGACTAGCGGGAGAACAGATACGCAGTATTTT
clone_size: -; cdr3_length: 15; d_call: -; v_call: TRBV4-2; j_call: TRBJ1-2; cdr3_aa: CASSQDREGIYGYTF; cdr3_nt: TGTGCCAGCAGCCAAGATCGTGAGGGCATCTATGGCTACACCTTC
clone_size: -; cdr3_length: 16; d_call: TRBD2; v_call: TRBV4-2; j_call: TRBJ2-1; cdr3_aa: CASSQGSGTSNNEQFF; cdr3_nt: TGTGCCAGCAGCCAAGGATCGGGGACTAGCAACAATGAGCAGTTCTTC
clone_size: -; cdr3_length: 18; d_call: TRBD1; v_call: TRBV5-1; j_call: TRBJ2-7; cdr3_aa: CASSLGVGQTTPTYEQYF; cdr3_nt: TGCGCCAGCAGCTTGGGAGTGGGACAGACAACCCCAACCTACGAGCAGTACTTC
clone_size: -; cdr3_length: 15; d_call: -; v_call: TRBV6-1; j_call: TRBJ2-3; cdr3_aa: CASSEAAASTDTQYF; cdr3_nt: TGTGCCAGCAGTGAAGCCGCTGCGAGCACAGATACGCAGTATTTT
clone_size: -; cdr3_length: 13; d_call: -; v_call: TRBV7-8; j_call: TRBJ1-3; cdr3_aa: CASSSPKADTIYF; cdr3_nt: TGTGCCAGCAGTAGTCCGAAGGCGGACACCATATATTTT
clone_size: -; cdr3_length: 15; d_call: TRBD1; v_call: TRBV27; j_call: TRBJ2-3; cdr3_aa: CASLKTGTGTDTQYF; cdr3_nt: TGTGCCAGCTTGAAGACAGGGACAGGCACAGATACGCAGTATTTT
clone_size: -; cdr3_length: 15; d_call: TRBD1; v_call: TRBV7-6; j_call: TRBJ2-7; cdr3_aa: CASSGQQGVAYEQYF; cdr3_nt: TGTGCCAGCAGCGGCCAACAGGGGGTGGCCTACGAGCAGTACTTC
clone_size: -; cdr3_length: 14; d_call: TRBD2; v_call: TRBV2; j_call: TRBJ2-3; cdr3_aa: CASRLAGGTDTQYF; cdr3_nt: TGTGCCAGCCGACTAGCGGGCGGGACAGATACGCAGTATTTT
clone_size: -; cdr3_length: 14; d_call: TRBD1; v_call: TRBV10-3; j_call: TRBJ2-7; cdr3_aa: CAISFGTDQSEQYF; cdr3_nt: TGTGCCATCAGTTTCGGGACAGACCAGAGCGAGCAGTACTTC
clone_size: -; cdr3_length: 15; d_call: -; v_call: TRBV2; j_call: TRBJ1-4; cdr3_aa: CASSSVGGVNEKLFF; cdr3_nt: TGTGCCAGCAGCTCTGTTGGGGGGGTTAATGAAAAACTGTTTTTT